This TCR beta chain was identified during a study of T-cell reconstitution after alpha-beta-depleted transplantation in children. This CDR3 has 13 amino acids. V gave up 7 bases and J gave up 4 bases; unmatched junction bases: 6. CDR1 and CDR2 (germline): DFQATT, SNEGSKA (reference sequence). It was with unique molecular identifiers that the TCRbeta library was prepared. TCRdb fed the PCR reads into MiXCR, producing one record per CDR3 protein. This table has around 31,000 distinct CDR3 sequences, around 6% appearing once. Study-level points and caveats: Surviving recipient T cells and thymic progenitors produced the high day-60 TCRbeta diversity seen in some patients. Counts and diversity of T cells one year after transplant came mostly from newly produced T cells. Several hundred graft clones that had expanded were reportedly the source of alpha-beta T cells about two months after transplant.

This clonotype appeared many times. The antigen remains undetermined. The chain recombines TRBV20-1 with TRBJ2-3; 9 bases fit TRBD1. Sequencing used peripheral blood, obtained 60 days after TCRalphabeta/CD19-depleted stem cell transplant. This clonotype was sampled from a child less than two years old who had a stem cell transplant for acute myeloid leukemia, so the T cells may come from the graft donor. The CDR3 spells CSGPGQGSDTQYF. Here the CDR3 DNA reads TGCAGTGGTCCGGGACAGGGCTCAGATACGCAGTATTTT.